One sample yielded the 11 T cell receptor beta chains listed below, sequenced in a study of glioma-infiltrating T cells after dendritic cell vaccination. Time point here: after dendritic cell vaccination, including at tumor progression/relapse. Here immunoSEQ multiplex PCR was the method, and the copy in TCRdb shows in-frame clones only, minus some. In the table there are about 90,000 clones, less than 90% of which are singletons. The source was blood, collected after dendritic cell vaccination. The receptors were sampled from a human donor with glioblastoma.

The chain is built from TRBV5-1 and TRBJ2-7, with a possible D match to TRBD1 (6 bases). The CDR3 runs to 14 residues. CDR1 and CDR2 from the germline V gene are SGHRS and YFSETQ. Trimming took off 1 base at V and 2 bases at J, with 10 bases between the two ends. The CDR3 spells CASSLKDRPYEQYF. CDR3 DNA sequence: TGCGCCAGCAGCTTGAAGGACAGACCCTACGAGCAGTACTTC.

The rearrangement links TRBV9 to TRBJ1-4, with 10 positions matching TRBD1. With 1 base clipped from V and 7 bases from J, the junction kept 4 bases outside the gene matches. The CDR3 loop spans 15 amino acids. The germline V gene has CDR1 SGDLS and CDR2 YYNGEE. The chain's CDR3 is CASSVHWDRGEKLFF. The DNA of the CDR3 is TGTGCCAGCAGCGTACATTGGGACAGGGGTGAAAAACTGTTTTTT.

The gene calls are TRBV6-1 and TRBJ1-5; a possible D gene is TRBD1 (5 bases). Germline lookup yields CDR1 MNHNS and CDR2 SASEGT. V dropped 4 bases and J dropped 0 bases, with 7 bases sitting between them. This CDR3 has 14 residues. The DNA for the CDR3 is TGTGCCAGCAGTGCAGGGTTTAGCAATCAGCCCCAGCATTTT. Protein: CASSAGFSNQPQHF.

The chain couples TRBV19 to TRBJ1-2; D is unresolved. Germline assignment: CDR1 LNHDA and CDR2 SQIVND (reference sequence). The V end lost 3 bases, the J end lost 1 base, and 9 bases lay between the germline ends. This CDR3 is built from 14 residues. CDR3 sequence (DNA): TGTGCCAGTAGTATGGGCACCCTTAACTATGGCTACACCTTC. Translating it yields CASSMGTLNYGYTF.

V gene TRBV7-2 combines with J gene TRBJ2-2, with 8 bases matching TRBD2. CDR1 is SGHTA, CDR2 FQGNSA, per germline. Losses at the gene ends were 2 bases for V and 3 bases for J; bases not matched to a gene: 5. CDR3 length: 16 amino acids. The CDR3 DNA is TGTGCCAGCAGCTTACAACTAGCGGAACACACCGGGGAGCTGTTTTTT. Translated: CASSLQLAEHTGELFF.

The CDR3 reads CASSLDRAHGYTF. CDR3 coding DNA: TGCGCCAGCAGCTTGGACAGGGCACATGGCTACACCTTC. The chain recombines TRBV5-1 with TRBJ1-2; possibly TRBD1 for D (6 bases). The CDR3 consists of 13 residues. V shed 0 bases and J shed 6 bases, with 9 bases lying between them. The germline CDR1 and CDR2 sequences are SGHRS and YFSETQ.

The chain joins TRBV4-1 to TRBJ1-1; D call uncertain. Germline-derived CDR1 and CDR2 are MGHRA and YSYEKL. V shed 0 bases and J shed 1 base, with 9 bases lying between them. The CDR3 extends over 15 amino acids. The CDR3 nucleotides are TGCGCCAGCAGCCAAGATGGCGCGGCGAACACTGAAGCTTTCTTT. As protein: CASSQDGAANTEAFF.

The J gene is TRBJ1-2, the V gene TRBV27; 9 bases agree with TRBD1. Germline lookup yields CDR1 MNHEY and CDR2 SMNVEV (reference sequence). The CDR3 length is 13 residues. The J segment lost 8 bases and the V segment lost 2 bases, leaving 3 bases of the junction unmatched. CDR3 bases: TGTGCCAGCAGTTTAAGGGGGACAGGGGGCTACACCTTC. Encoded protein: CASSLRGTGGYTF.

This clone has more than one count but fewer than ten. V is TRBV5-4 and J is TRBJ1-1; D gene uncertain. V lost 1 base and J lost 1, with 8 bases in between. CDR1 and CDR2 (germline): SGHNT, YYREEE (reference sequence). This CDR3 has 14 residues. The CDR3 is CASSLFEGNTEAFF. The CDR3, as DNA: TGTGCCAGCAGCTTGTTTGAGGGGAACACTGAAGCTTTCTTT.

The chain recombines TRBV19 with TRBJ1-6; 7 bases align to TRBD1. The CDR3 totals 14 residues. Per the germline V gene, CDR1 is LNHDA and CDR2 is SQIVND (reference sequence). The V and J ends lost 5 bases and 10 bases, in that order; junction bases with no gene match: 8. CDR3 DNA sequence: TGTGCCAGTAGTGTAACAGGGGCGGAATCACCCCTCCACTTT. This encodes CASSVTGAESPLHF.

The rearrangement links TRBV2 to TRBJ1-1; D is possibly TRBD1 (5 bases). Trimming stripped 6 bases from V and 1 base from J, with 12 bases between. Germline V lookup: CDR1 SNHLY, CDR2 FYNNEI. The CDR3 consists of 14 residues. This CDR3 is CASRGRGSNTEAFF. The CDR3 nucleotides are TGTGCCAGCAGGGGGCGGGGGTCGAACACTGAAGCTTTCTTT. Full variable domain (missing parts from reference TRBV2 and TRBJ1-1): EPEVTQTPSHQVTQMGQEVILRCVPISNHLYFYWYRQILGQKVEFLVSFYNNEISEKSEIFDDQFSVERPDGSNFTLKIRSTKLEDSAMYFCASRGRGSNTEAFFGQGTRLTVV.